This passage covers 19 T cell receptor beta chains from one sample sequenced in a study of T cell repertoires in cytomegalovirus infection. Their recognized antigens are unknown. One entry per CDR3 protein, called by TCRdb with MiXCR from the reads. The table has around 300,000 distinct CDR3 sequences, roughly a fifth seen once. The specimen comprised cultured PBMCs, sampled from culture after CMV antigen stimulation. The receptor set was obtained from a human donor in good health (CMV status not recorded). Some clones in this sample may be carry-over from other donors' samples.

This clonotype appeared a few times. The chain links TRBV7-2 to TRBJ2-5; 8 nucleotides align to TRBD1. CDR3 length equals 12 residues. Germline V CDR1 and CDR2: SGHTA, FQGNSA. The V gene end was trimmed by 7 bases and the J gene end by 5 bases; junction bases not matched to a gene: 3. CDR3 region: CASNTGGETQYF. Written as DNA, the CDR3 is TGTGCCAGCAACACAGGGGGGGAGACCCAGTACTTC.

The V call is TRBV10-3, the J call TRBJ1-1; the D gene is possibly TRBD1 (5 bases). V shed 0 bases and J shed 2 bases, with 19 bases lying between them. Per the germline V gene, CDR1 is ENHRY and CDR2 is SYGVKD. This CDR3 spans 18 amino acids. The CDR3 loop is CAISESILTRQQNTEAFF. CDR3 DNA: TGTGCCATCAGTGAGTCAATTCTGACACGACAGCAAAACACTGAAGCTTTCTTT.

This chain links TRBV15 with TRBJ1-2, with a possible D match to TRBD1 (6 bases). Trimming took 4 bases from V and 5 from J, leaving 8 bases between them. CDR1 and CDR2 (germline): LNHNV, YYDKDF (reference sequence). This CDR3 spans 12 amino acids. Written as DNA, the CDR3 is TGTGCCACCAGCACAACAGGGTATGGCTACACCTTC. Residues: CATSTTGYGYTF.

This clonotype came up once. The chain uses TRBV29-1 and TRBJ2-2, with 7 bases lining up with TRBD2. The trim removed 4 bases at V and 5 bases at J, leaving 16 bases unmatched. The V gene's germline CDR1 is SQVTM and CDR2 ANQGSEA. The CDR3 totals 17 residues. The DNA of the CDR3 is TGCAGCGTTGCCTTTAGGACAATCGGCGGGAGAACCGGGGAGCTGTTTTTT. This encodes CSVAFRTIGGRTGELFF.

The chain couples TRBV6-2 or TRBV6-3 to TRBJ2-7, with 7 bases that match TRBD2. The germline CDR1 and CDR2 sequences are MNHEY and SVGEGT. The CDR3 loop spans 14 amino acids. With 4 bases clipped from V and 2 bases from J, the junction kept 5 bases outside the gene matches. The CDR3 DNA reads TGTGCCAGCAGTTCCGGACTAGTTGCCTACGAGCAGTACGTC. Protein product: CASSSGLVAYEQYV.

The chain has TRBV29-1 and TRBJ2-1; 14 bases are shared with TRBD2. After removal of 0 bases from V and 10 bases from J, the junction contained 8 bases not matched to a gene. Per the germline V gene, CDR1 is SQVTM and CDR2 is ANQGSEA. The CDR3 covers 16 residues. The CDR3 DNA is TGCAGCGTTGAAGATAGTGGACTAGCGGGAGGAAAGGAGCAGTTCTTC. It yields the protein CSVEDSGLAGGKEQFF.

The rearrangement links TRBV10-3 to TRBJ2-3; unclear D gene. Trimming took 0 bases from V and 2 from J, leaving 6 bases between them. Germline CDR1 ENHRY, CDR2 SYGVKD. CDR3 length: 14 amino acids. Here the CDR3 reads CAISESWTTDTQYF. CDR3 in DNA: TGTGCCATCAGTGAGTCGTGGACCACAGATACGCAGTATTTT.

V and J are TRBV24-1 and TRBJ1-5, with D hard to call. V shed 4 bases and J shed 16 bases, with 16 bases lying between them. The germline V gene has CDR1 KGHDR and CDR2 SFDVKD. There are 12 residues in the CDR3. The CDR3 region is CATSDRTPQFHF. For the CDR3, the DNA is TGTGCCACCAGTGACCGGACCCCCCAATTTCATTTT.

The rearrangement uses TRBV27 and TRBJ1-6; TRBD1 matches at 7 bases. The CDR3 spans 16 residues. Germline V gene sequence: CDR1 MNHEY, CDR2 SMNVEV (reference sequence). V trimming: 4 bases; J trimming: 7 bases; junction bases outside the gene matches: 10. CDR3 sequence (DNA): TGTGCCAGCAGTTACCGAGGGGGACAGTTGAATTCACCCCTCCACTTT. Translated, it gives CASSYRGGQLNSPLHF.

This clonotype was detected only a few times. V gene TRBV12-3 or TRBV12-4 combines with J gene TRBJ1-1, with 8 bases lining up with TRBD1. The CDR3 is made up of 15 amino acids. With 6 bases clipped from V and 3 bases from J, the junction kept 9 bases outside the gene matches. CDR3 sequence (DNA): TGTGCCAGCAGGGTAACAGGGGGAGCGGACACTGAAGCTTTCTTT. Translating gives CASRVTGGADTEAFF.

This clonotype has a handful of counts. The J gene is TRBJ2-7, the V gene TRBV5-6; 14 bases line up with TRBD2. From germline, CDR1 is SGHDT and CDR2 YYEEEE. This CDR3 has 15 residues. V gave up 5 bases and J gave up 4 bases; unmatched junction bases: 5. CDR3 bases: TGTGCCAGCAGACTGGGACTAGCGGGAGTGTACGAGCAGTACGTC. Translation gives CASRLGLAGVYEQYV.

This clonotype appeared a few times. The chain uses TRBV12-3 or TRBV12-4 and TRBJ1-2; possibly TRBD1 for D (5 bases). The CDR3 runs to 16 residues. Trimming stripped 3 bases from V and 7 bases from J, with 21 bases between. The CDR3 loop is CASSLRRGVRSSGYTF. In DNA form, the CDR3 reads TGTGCCAGCAGTTTGCGGCGAGGGGTGAGGTCAAGTGGCTACACCTTC.

The chain carries TRBV5-1 and TRBJ1-1, with TRBD1 as a possible D gene (5 bases). Trimming shortened V by 4 bases and J by 1 base, and 20 bases separated the two germline ends. Germline V gene lookup returns CDR1 SGHRS and CDR2 YFSETQ. The CDR3 sequence is 17 residues long. In DNA, the CDR3 is TGCGCCAGCAGCAGGGTCATGCAAGGGGAGTGGAACACTGAAGCTTTCTTT. It encodes CASSRVMQGEWNTEAFF.

This clonotype was found a few times. The chain couples TRBV7-9 to TRBJ1-2; D call uncertain. The V end was cut by 1 base, the J end by 4 bases, with 13 bases between. Germline V gene data show CDR1 as SEHNR and CDR2 as FQNEAQ (reference sequence). The CDR3 is made up of 15 amino acids. CDR3 nucleotides: TGTGCCAGCAGCTTAGACGGATTGGGGAGCTATGGCTACACCTTC. Translated: CASSLDGLGSYGYTF.

A few counts support this clonotype. This sequence joins TRBV12-3 or TRBV12-4 and TRBJ2-1, with TRBD1 as a possible D gene (6 bases). The V end lost 1 base, the J end lost 4 bases, and 11 bases lay between the germline ends. The length of the CDR3 is 15 residues. The CDR3 DNA is TGTGCCAGCAGTTTAGAGGGACATCTATACAATGAGCAGTTCTTC. It is translated as CASSLEGHLYNEQFF.

This clonotype appeared a few times. CDR3 sequence (DNA): TGTGCCAGCACTAAGGACTTTACCTACGAGCAGTACTTC. The encoded protein is CASTKDFTYEQYF. V is TRBV2 and J is TRBJ2-7; tentatively, D is TRBD2 (5 bases). Germline values: CDR1 SNHLY, CDR2 FYNNEI. CDR3 length: 13 residues. Trimming took 7 bases from V and 2 from J, leaving 12 bases between them.

This sequence joins TRBV18 and TRBJ2-1; 11 bases match TRBD2. CDR1 is KGHSH, CDR2 LQKENI, per germline. Unmatched junction bases numbered 2, after V lost 3 bases and J lost 13 bases. This CDR3 spans 12 amino acids. The CDR3 bases are TGTGCCAGCTCACCGACTAGCGGGGACCAGTTCTTC. Translating gives CASSPTSGDQFF.

This sequence joins TRBV4-3 and TRBJ2-3, with TRBD2 matching 8 bases. J was trimmed by 4 bases and V by 0 bases; bases with no gene match: 6. The germline V gene encodes CDR1 LGHNA and CDR2 YSLEER. This CDR3 is 16 amino acids long. In DNA, the CDR3 is TGCGCCAGCAGCCAAGATGCGGGAGGAACTGCAGATACGCAGTATTTT. This sequence encodes CASSQDAGGTADTQYF.

The J gene is TRBJ1-4, the V gene TRBV7-9; D may be TRBD1 (5 bases). The CDR3 consists of 14 residues. The V end lost 4 bases, the J end lost 8 bases, and 14 bases lay between the germline ends. Looked up from germline, CDR1 is SEHNR and CDR2 is FQNEAQ (reference sequence). CDR3 DNA sequence: TGTGCCAGCAGCTATTCAGGGACGATGGAAAAACTGTTTTTT. Translating it yields CASSYSGTMEKLFF.